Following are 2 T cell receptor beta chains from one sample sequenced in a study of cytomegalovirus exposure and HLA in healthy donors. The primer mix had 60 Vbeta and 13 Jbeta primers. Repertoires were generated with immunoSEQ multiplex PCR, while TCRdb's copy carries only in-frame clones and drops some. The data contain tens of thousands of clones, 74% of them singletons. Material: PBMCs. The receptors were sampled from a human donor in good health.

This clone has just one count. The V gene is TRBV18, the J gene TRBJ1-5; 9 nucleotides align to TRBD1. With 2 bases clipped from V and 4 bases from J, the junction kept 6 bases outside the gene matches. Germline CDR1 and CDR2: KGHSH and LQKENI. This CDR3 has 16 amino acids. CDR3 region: CASSPTTGGRNQPQHF. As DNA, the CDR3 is TGTGCCAGCTCACCAACAACAGGGGGCCGGAATCAGCCCCAGCATTTT. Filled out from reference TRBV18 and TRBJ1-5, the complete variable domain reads NAGVMQNPRHLVRRRGQEARLRCSPMKGHSHVYWYRQLPEEGLKFMVYLQKENIIDESGMPKERFSAEFPKEGPSILRIQQVVRGDSAAYFCASSPTTGGRNQPQHFGDGTRLSIL.

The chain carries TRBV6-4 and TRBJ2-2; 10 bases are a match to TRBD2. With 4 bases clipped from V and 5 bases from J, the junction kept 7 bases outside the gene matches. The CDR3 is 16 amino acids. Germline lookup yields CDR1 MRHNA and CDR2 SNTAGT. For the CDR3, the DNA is TGTGCCAGCAGTGCATCTAGCGGGAGAACAACCGGGGAGCTGTTTTTT. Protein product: CASSASSGRTTGELFF.